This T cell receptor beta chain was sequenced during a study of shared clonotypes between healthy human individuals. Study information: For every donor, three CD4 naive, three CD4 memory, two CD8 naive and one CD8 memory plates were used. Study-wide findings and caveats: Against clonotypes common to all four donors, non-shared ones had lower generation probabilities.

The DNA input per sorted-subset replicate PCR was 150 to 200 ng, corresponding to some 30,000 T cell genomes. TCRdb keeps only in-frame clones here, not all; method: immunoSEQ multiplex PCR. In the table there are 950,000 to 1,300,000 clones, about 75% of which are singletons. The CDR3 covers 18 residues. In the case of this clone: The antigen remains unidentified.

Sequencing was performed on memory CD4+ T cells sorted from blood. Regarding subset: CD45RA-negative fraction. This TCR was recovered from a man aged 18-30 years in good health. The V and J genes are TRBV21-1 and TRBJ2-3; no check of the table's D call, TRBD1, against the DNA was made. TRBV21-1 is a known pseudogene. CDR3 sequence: CASSKVRSETGPTDTQYF. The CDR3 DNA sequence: TGTGCCAGCAGCAAAGTGAGGTCGGAGACAGGGCCTACAGATACGCAGTATTTT.